This T cell receptor beta chain was found in a study of post-analysis software for immune sequencing data. The wider study: Courses of disease covered relapsing-remitting, secondary progressive and progressive-relapsing multiple sclerosis. Study results and limitations: Controls had significantly higher normalized Chao1 diversity than multiple sclerosis patients.

Unique molecular identifiers had been added to the TCR beta cDNA libraries. T cells numbering about 0.85 to 11 million yielded a few hundred thousand cDNA molecules. TCRdb itself ran the PCR reads through MiXCR, one entry per CDR3 protein. The repertoire consists of 820,000 or so distinct CDR3 sequences, with around 53% occurring once and the leading ten covering 4% to 5.5%. With regard to this clonotype: The antigen remains unidentified. Germline and junction disagree at one end, which may indicate a read error.

The source is a girl under 18 with multiple sclerosis. Material: blood.

The CDR3: CASSERQALGEKLFF. CDR3 DNA: TGTGCCAGTAGTGAGAGACAAGCATTAGGTGAAAAACTGTTTTTT. The V call is TRBV2, the J call TRBJ1-4, with D unclear. CDR3 length equals 15 residues. Germline V CDR1 and CDR2: SNHLY, FYNNEI.